The 22 T cell receptor beta chains presented below share a single source sample, sequenced in a study of blood T cell repertoires in COVID-19. Sequencing used immunoSEQ multiplex PCR; TCRdb keeps in-frame clones, though not all of them. The profile covers 94,000 or so clones, with more than 75% appearing a single time and around 4.9% taken by the ten largest. The material sequenced was peripheral blood. These receptors all stem from a woman of 80 years or more with active COVID-19.

This rearrangement joins TRBV10-3 to TRBJ2-7; 11 bases align to TRBD1. The trim removed 9 bases at V and 0 bases at J, leaving 1 base unmatched. Per the germline V gene, CDR1 is ENHRY and CDR2 is SYGVKD. The CDR3 length is 13 residues. The CDR3 reads CAIGQGASYEQYF. In nucleotides, the CDR3 is TGTGCCATAGGACAGGGGGCCTCCTACGAGCAGTACTTC.

The V gene is TRBV6-5, the J gene TRBJ1-2; a weak D match, TRBD1 (6 bases). Germline assignment: CDR1 MNHEY and CDR2 SVGAGI. The CDR3 length is 14 residues. Trimming took off 0 bases at V and 7 bases at J, with 12 bases between the two ends. CDR3 residues: CASSYSTGQGGYTF. The DNA of the CDR3 is TGTGCCAGCAGTTACTCTACAGGGCAGGGTGGCTACACCTTC.

This clone was picked up a small number of times. The chain employs TRBV14 and TRBJ2-5; no clear D. Trimming cost V 3 bases and J 4 bases, with 6 bases left between them. CDR1 SGHDN and CDR2 FVKESK come from the germline V gene. CDR3 size: 12 residues. The CDR3 protein is CASSHLRETQYF. CDR3 bases: TGTGCCAGCAGCCACCTGAGAGAGACCCAGTACTTC. The full variable domain, completed using reference TRBV14 and TRBJ2-5, is EAGVTQFPSHSVIEKGQTVTLRCDPISGHDNLYWYRRVMGKEIKFLLHFVKESKQDESGMPNNRFLAERTGGTYSTLKVQPAELEDSGVYFCASSHLRETQYFGPGTRLLVL.

The gene calls are TRBV2 and TRBJ2-1; 9 bases are shared with TRBD2. Losses at the gene ends were 8 bases for V and 6 bases for J; bases not matched to a gene: 5. Germline CDR1 reads SNHLY; CDR2 reads FYNNEI. CDR3 length: 13 amino acids. The CDR3 region is CASLRTSANEQFF. The CDR3 region has the DNA TGTGCCAGCCTGAGGACTAGCGCCAATGAGCAGTTCTTC.

The rearrangement joins TRBV27 to TRBJ2-7; 7 bases are shared with TRBD2. Germline V gives CDR1 MNHEY, CDR2 SMNVEV (reference sequence). Germline trimming cut 3 bases from V and 2 bases from J; bases unmatched to any gene: 4. This CDR3 is built from 14 residues. CDR3 nucleotides: TGTGCCAGCAGTTTGGGCGGGAGCCCCTACGAGCAGTACTTC. This sequence encodes CASSLGGSPYEQYF.

J is TRBJ2-2 and V is TRBV7-9; 8 nucleotides agree with TRBD2. The germline CDR1 and CDR2 sequences are SEHNR and FQNEAQ (reference sequence). The CDR3 runs to 17 residues. Unmatched junction bases numbered 9, after V lost 5 bases and J lost 1 base. This chain's CDR3 is CASSRGRSGRNTGELFF. The CDR3, as DNA: TGTGCCAGCAGCCGGGGAAGGAGCGGGAGGAACACCGGGGAGCTGTTTTTT.

The chain employs TRBV28 and TRBJ2-1, with 7 bases identical to TRBD2. V gave up 6 bases and J gave up 3 bases; unmatched junction bases: 5. The CDR3 runs to 14 residues. Germline-derived CDR1 and CDR2 are MDHEN and SYDVKM. The CDR3 loop reads CASRYRDYYNEQFF. The CDR3 DNA reads TGTGCCAGCAGATACCGGGACTACTACAATGAGCAGTTCTTC.

This clone occurred a few times. The chain combines TRBV9 with TRBJ2-4; D not resolved. CDR1 and CDR2 (germline): SGDLS, YYNGEE. The CDR3 consists of 16 residues. V was shortened by 0 bases and J by 0 bases, with 10 bases between the two germline ends. CDR3 nucleotides: TGTGCCAGCAGCGTAGGGGCCGTTTCAGCCAAAAACATTCAGTACTTC. Residues: CASSVGAVSAKNIQYF.

The chain is built from TRBV10-3 and TRBJ2-1; D is unclear. Germline V CDR1 and CDR2: ENHRY, SYGVKD. The ends were cut back, 5 bases at V and 7 bases at J, with 9 bases in the middle. The CDR3 spans 12 residues. Here the CDR3 DNA reads TGTGCCATCAGTCCCGCGACAAATGAGCAGTTCTTC. It specifies CAISPATNEQFF.

The chain combines TRBV3-1 (or the pseudogene TRBV3-2) with TRBJ2-7; 9 bases map to TRBD1. Germline values: CDR1 LGHDT, CDR2 YNNKEL (reference sequence). V gave up 2 bases and J gave up 4 bases; unmatched junction bases: 9. The CDR3 has 16 amino acids. CDR3 coding DNA: TGTGCCAGCAGCCAACTCCCCGGGACAGGGTCTTACGAGCAGTACTTC. It is translated as CASSQLPGTGSYEQYF.

This chain links TRBV19 with TRBJ1-1; D uncertain. The V gene lost 8 bases and the J gene lost 1 base, with 11 bases spanning the gap. Germline loops: CDR1 LNHDA, CDR2 SQIVND (reference sequence). The CDR3 length is 13 residues. Written as DNA, the CDR3 is TGTGCCAGTCAGACTTACACGAACACTGAAGCTTTCTTT. Protein product: CASQTYTNTEAFF.

The chain links TRBV6-5 to TRBJ1-1; TRBD1 agrees at 9 bases. This CDR3 has 13 amino acids. CDR1 is MNHEY, CDR2 SVGAGI, per germline. Germline trimming cut 6 bases from V and 6 bases from J; bases unmatched to any gene: 5. CDR3 in DNA: TGTGCCAGCAGCCGGGGACAGGGCTCTGAAGCTTTCTTT. Amino acids: CASSRGQGSEAFF.

The rearrangement links TRBV23-1 to TRBJ2-5, with 7 bases lining up with TRBD2. TRBV23-1 is designated an ORF whose function remains uncertain. Trimming cost V 4 bases and J 2 bases; bases outside gene matches: 7. The CDR3 totals 15 residues. CDR3 residues: CASSRVGREQETQYF. In DNA form, the CDR3 reads TGCGCCAGCAGTCGGGTGGGGAGGGAACAAGAGACCCAGTACTTC.

This chain connects TRBV27 to TRBJ2-1, with 14 bases lining up with TRBD2. CDR3 size: 19 residues. V shed 5 bases and J 5 bases; nucleotides not matched to a gene: 14. Germline CDR1 MNHEY, CDR2 SMNVEV (reference sequence). CDR3: CASSVGTSGRGWKHNEQFF. CDR3 coding DNA: TGTGCCAGCAGTGTGGGGACTAGCGGGAGAGGGTGGAAACACAATGAGCAGTTCTTC.

The V call is TRBV7-3, the J call TRBJ2-1; maybe TRBD2 (5 bases). CDR1 and CDR2 (germline): SGHTA, FQGTGA. This CDR3 spans 12 amino acids. V lost 6 bases, J lost 12 bases, and 15 bases lay in between. Written as DNA, the CDR3 is TGTGCCAGCAGTCCAATCGGAGGTGGGCAGTTCTTC. This sequence encodes CASSPIGGGQFF. Drawing the rest from reference TRBV7-3 and TRBJ2-1, the complete variable domain is GAGVSQTPSNKVTEKGKYVELRCDPISGHTALYWYRQSLGQGPEFLIYFQGTGAADDSGLPNDRFFAVRPEGSVSTLKIQRTERGDSAVYLCASSPIGGGQFFGPGTRLTVL.

This chain connects TRBV28 to TRBJ2-1, with D possibly matching TRBD2 (5 bases). This CDR3 is 14 amino acids long. V was clipped by 6 bases and J by 0 bases, with 9 bases between them. Per germline, CDR1 MDHEN and CDR2 SYDVKM. CDR3 coding DNA: TGTGCCAGCAGGGGAGAGTTCTCCTACAATGAGCAGTTCTTC. Protein sequence: CASRGEFSYNEQFF.

The chain links TRBV6-6 to TRBJ1-4; the D gene is possibly TRBD1 (6 bases). The V end lost 4 bases, the J end lost 8 bases, and 14 bases lay between the germline ends. The length of the CDR3 is 14 residues. The germline CDR1 and CDR2 sequences are MNHNY and SVGAGI (reference sequence). CDR3 in DNA: TGTGCCAGCAGTTCGGGGCGCCAGGGGGAAAAACTGTTTTTT. It translates to CASSSGRQGEKLFF.

This rearrangement joins TRBV5-6 to TRBJ1-1; 7 nucleotides line up with TRBD1. The J segment lost 5 bases and the V segment lost 6 bases, leaving 4 bases of the junction unmatched. CDR3 length equals 12 residues. The germline CDR1 and CDR2 sequences are SGHDT and YYEEEE. The chain's CDR3 is CASNQGETEAFF. For the CDR3, the DNA is TGTGCCAGCAACCAGGGGGAAACTGAAGCTTTCTTT. The whole variable domain, remainder taken from reference TRBV5-6 and TRBJ1-1, is DAGVTQSPTHLIKTRGQQVTLRCSPKSGHDTVSWYQQALGQGPQFIFQYYEEEERQRGNFPDRFSGHQFPNYSSELNVNALLLGDSALYLCASNQGETEAFFGQGTRLTVV.

The V call is TRBV28, the J call TRBJ1-4; D may be TRBD1 (5 bases). The V and J ends lost 8 bases and 7 bases respectively, with 17 bases between them. Germline V lookup: CDR1 MDHEN, CDR2 SYDVKM. The CDR3 loop spans 14 amino acids. The CDR3 coding sequence is TGTGCCAGCGGGGGGGAGCCCCTCCGTGAAAAACTGTTTTTT. It encodes CASGGEPLREKLFF. The full variable domain, with the rest looked up from reference TRBV28 and TRBJ1-4, is DVKVTQSSRYLVKRTGEKVFLECVQDMDHENMFWYRQDPGLGLRLIYFSYDVKMKEKGDIPEGYSVSREKKERFSLILESASTNQTSMYLCASGGEPLREKLFFGSGTQLSVL.

V is TRBV5-1 and J is TRBJ2-7, with D unclear. Germline values: CDR1 SGHRS, CDR2 YFSETQ. Trimming removed 0 bases from V and 2 bases from J, with 9 bases in between. There are 14 residues in the CDR3. The CDR3 coding sequence is TGCGCCAGCAGCTTGGCGTTAGAACCCTACGAGCAGTACTTC. It specifies CASSLALEPYEQYF.

The chain links TRBV5-1 to TRBJ1-4; 7 nucleotides agree with TRBD1. CDR1 and CDR2 from the germline V gene are SGHRS and YFSETQ. With 2 bases clipped from V and 7 bases from J, the junction kept 8 bases outside the gene matches. The CDR3 runs 15 residues. The CDR3 nucleotides are TGCGCCAGCAGCTTTGCGGGACAGACGATTGAAAAACTGTTTTTT. Residues: CASSFAGQTIEKLFF.

J is TRBJ2-3 and V is TRBV25-1; D might be TRBD2 (5 bases). In germline, CDR1 is MGHDK, CDR2 SYGVNS. V was clipped by 6 bases and J by 4 bases, with 20 bases between them. This CDR3 region has 16 residues. For the CDR3, the DNA is TGTGCCAGCAGACCCCACGCGGGCTTTAATTCAGATACGCAGTATTTT. Translation gives CASRPHAGFNSDTQYF.